The 14 T cell receptor beta chains listed next were all sequenced from one sample in a study of graft-versus-host responses after intestinal transplantation (dated by TCRdb to the early 2020s). Libraries came from the immunoSEQ multiplex PCR assay. TCRdb mirrors the immuneACCESS table, restricted to in-frame sequences. Some clones are absent from its copies; in checked studies, under half trace to an unresolved V gene, and the reason for the others is unknown. In all, the sample holds 35,000 to 45,000 clones, and around 94% of those were seen once. The leading ten clones occupy 0.65% to 0.95% of the sample. This sample comprised PBMCs, obtained 16 days after intestinal transplant. The source is a human patient who received an intestinal transplant, so some T cells may come from the graft donor.

The V and J genes are TRBV27 and TRBJ2-1, with D possibly matching TRBD2 (5 bases). The ends were cut back, 1 base at V and 9 bases at J, with 19 bases in the middle. Germline CDR1 MNHEY, CDR2 SMNVEV (reference sequence). CDR3 size: 16 residues. The CDR3 reads CASSLYEGVVHSEQFF. As DNA, the CDR3 is TGTGCCAGCAGTTTATACGAGGGAGTCGTCCACAGTGAGCAGTTCTTC.

The CDR3: CASTLQATYGYTF. Here the CDR3 DNA reads TGTGCCAGCACCCTACAGGCTACATATGGCTACACCTTC. The J gene is TRBJ1-2, the V gene TRBV2, with D perhaps TRBD1 (5 bases). V was cut by 7 bases and J by 5 bases, with 14 bases left in between. Germline V gives CDR1 SNHLY, CDR2 FYNNEI. The CDR3 extends over 13 amino acids.

The rearrangement uses TRBV7-2 and TRBJ1-1; D remains ambiguous. The CDR3 loop spans 14 amino acids. V was trimmed by 1 base and J by 8 bases, leaving 14 bases between them. Per germline, CDR1 SGHTA and CDR2 FQGNSA. The CDR3 here is CASSLVPGDWEAFF. CDR3 bases: TGTGCCAGCAGCTTAGTTCCGGGCGACTGGGAAGCTTTCTTT.

Only one count was recorded for this clone. The V gene is TRBV5-6, the J gene TRBJ1-5, with 9 nucleotides matching TRBD1. CDR1 and CDR2 from the germline V gene are SGHDT and YYEEEE. Trimming cost V 4 bases and J 4 bases; bases outside gene matches: 6. CDR3 size: 15 residues. CDR3 region: CASSRGQGSNQPQHF. The CDR3 nucleotides read TGTGCCAGCAGCCGAGGACAGGGGAGTAATCAGCCCCAGCATTTT.

This rearrangement joins TRBV4-1 to TRBJ2-7; either TRBD1 or TRBD2 may fit D (5 bases each). This CDR3 comprises 16 residues. Germline lookup yields CDR1 MGHRA and CDR2 YSYEKL. Trimming pared 2 bases from V and 2 bases from J, leaving 16 bases between. The CDR3 sequence is CASSQSATEGAYEQYF. The CDR3 DNA sequence: TGCGCCAGCAGCCAATCGGCGACAGAGGGCGCCTACGAGCAGTACTTC.

V gene TRBV15 combines with J gene TRBJ2-7; weak D call: TRBD2 (6 bases). The CDR3 has 17 amino acids. Germline assignment: CDR1 LNHNV and CDR2 YYDKDF (reference sequence). Trimming removed 1 base at V and 6 bases at J, with 22 bases between. The CDR3 is CATSRGVMGGNLFEQYF. CDR3 coding DNA: TGTGCCACCAGCAGAGGGGTCATGGGGGGTAACCTATTCGAGCAGTACTTC.

The V call is TRBV28, the J call TRBJ2-5; 12 nucleotides align to TRBD2. With the DNA end fitting TRBJ2-7 better, the J assignment may be wrong. The V gene's germline CDR1 is MDHEN and CDR2 SYDVKM. CDR3 size: 19 residues. CDR3 nucleotides: TGTGCCAGCAGTTCACGACTAGCGGGAGAGGCTTGGACGTTTTACGAGCAGTACTTC. Amino acid sequence: CASSSRLAGEAWTFYEQYF.

This chain joins TRBV7-3 and TRBJ2-3; D gene uncertain. V lost 2 bases and J 0 bases, leaving 6 bases between the germline ends. This CDR3 is 14 amino acids long. Germline CDR1 reads SGHTA; CDR2 reads FQGTGA. CDR3 sequence reads: CASSLSASTDTQYF. CDR3 nucleotides: TGTGCCAGCAGCTTATCAGCTAGCACAGATACGCAGTATTTT. The full variable domain, in which reference TRBV7-3 and TRBJ2-3 provide the parts outside the CDR3, is GAGVSQTPSNKVTEKGKYVELRCDPISGHTALYWYRQSLGQGPEFLIYFQGTGAADDSGLPNDRFFAVRPEGSVSTLKIQRTERGDSAVYLCASSLSASTDTQYFGPGTRLTVL.

The chain links TRBV19 to TRBJ2-7; perhaps TRBD2 as D (5 bases). Germline values: CDR1 LNHDA, CDR2 SQIVND (reference sequence). V dropped 5 bases and J dropped 2 bases, with 13 bases sitting between them. This CDR3 region has 14 residues. The chain's CDR3 is CASSPRGLAYEQYF. The CDR3 DNA reads as TGTGCCAGTAGTCCGAGAGGGCTGGCCTACGAGCAGTACTTC.

The chain carries TRBV19 and TRBJ2-1, with D uncertain. In germline, CDR1 is LNHDA, CDR2 SQIVND (reference sequence). V gave up 6 bases and J gave up 0 bases, with 18 bases separating them. The CDR3 has 17 amino acids. The CDR3 spells CASSSAGLWSSYNEQFF. The CDR3 DNA follows: TGTGCCAGTAGCTCAGCAGGCCTTTGGAGCTCCTACAATGAGCAGTTCTTC.

The chain carries TRBV2 and TRBJ1-1; D ambiguous. The CDR3 length is 11 residues. Germline CDR1 is SNHLY and CDR2 is FYNNEI. The ends were cut back, 4 bases at V and 0 bases at J, with 0 bases in the middle. CDR3 region: CASSVNTEAFF. CDR3 sequence (DNA): TGTGCCAGCAGTGTGAACACTGAAGCTTTCTTT.

The V and J genes are TRBV30 and TRBJ2-7; 8 positions match TRBD1. The germline V gene has CDR1 GTSNPN and CDR2 SVGIG (reference sequence). The CDR3 covers 13 residues. Trimming removed 2 bases from V and 5 bases from J; junction bases left unmatched: 5. The CDR3 DNA follows: TGTGCCTGGAGTCCAGGGGGCAGCAACGAGCAGTACTTC. Translated: CAWSPGGSNEQYF. The full variable domain, its missing parts supplied by reference TRBV30 and TRBJ2-7, is SQTIHQWPATLVQPVGSPLSLECTVEGTSNPNLYWYRQAAGRGLQLLFYSVGIGQISSEVPQNLSASRPQDRQFILSSKKLLLSDSGFYLCAWSPGGSNEQYFGPGTRLTVT.

This clone was detected only once. The genes are TRBV19 and TRBJ1-4; 7 bases align to TRBD1. The CDR3 has 13 residues. Germline CDR1 LNHDA, CDR2 SQIVND (reference sequence). The J segment lost 5 bases and the V segment lost 7 bases, leaving 4 bases of the junction unmatched. The CDR3 region is CASTQGINEKLFF. CDR3 DNA: TGTGCCAGTACACAGGGGATAAATGAAAAACTGTTTTTT.

This clone was seen only a few times. The gene calls are TRBV4-3 and TRBJ2-7; weak D call: TRBD1 (6 bases). Per germline, CDR1 LGHNA and CDR2 YSLEER. The V end lost 0 bases, the J end lost 2 bases, and 11 bases lay between the germline ends. The CDR3 is made up of 15 amino acids. DNA for the CDR3: TGCGCCAGCAGCCAAGAGTCGGACAGCACCTACGAGCAGTACTTC. Residues: CASSQESDSTYEQYF.